This T cell receptor beta chain was documented in a study of early T cells in non-severe SARS-CoV-2 infection. Overall study: Chains were not paired, and sequencing was done on bulk RNA from unsorted whole blood.

V dropped 0 bases and J dropped 3 bases, with 9 bases sitting between them. The CDR3 has 15 amino acids. Germline V gene data show CDR1 as KGHSH and CDR2 as LQKENI. TCRdb re-analysed the 5' RACE reads in MiXCR, keeping a single row per CDR3 protein. The table has some 66,000 distinct CDR3 sequences, around 13% seen once. This clonotype was observed many times. Material: whole blood. This TCR came from an adult who was a healthcare worker with PCR-confirmed SARS-CoV-2 infection or an uninfected control (not recorded which). This chain joins TRBV18 and TRBJ1-3; D is unresolved. CDR3 sequence: CASSPPRTGGNTIYF. CDR3 DNA sequence: TGTGCCAGCTCACCACCGAGGACGGGTGGAAACACCATATATTTT.